One sample yielded the 11 T cell receptor beta chains listed below, sequenced in a study of a mutant IDH1 vaccine in newly diagnosed glioma. Time point defined: week 35, safety follow-up. Doses of 300 ug of mutant IDH1 20-mer peptide were given with topical imiquimod. Antigens of these TCRs are unknown. Sequencing used immunoSEQ multiplex PCR; TCRdb keeps in-frame clones, though not all of them. This sample carries roughly 60,000 clones, roughly 74% of them seen once, and the ten largest clones take about 4.9%. The sample was PBMCs, taken from a glioma patient whose treatment included an IDH1 peptide vaccine. These receptors were obtained from a man aged 50-59 years with glioma.

About this clone itself: At the DNA level, this CDR3 is encoded by other sequences in the same sample as well. The rearrangement joins TRBV6-1 to TRBJ1-1; D gene ambiguous. With 5 bases removed from V and 2 bases from J, the gap between germline ends came to 12 bases. This CDR3 is 14 amino acids long. Germline V gene sequence: CDR1 MNHNS, CDR2 SASEGT. This CDR3 is CASSTRTVNTEAFF. The CDR3 DNA follows: TGTGCCAGCAGTACCCGGACGGTAAACACTGAAGCTTTCTTT.

The J gene is TRBJ2-1, the V gene TRBV7-2; no clear D. Looked up from germline, CDR1 is SGHTA and CDR2 is FQGNSA. This CDR3 has 11 amino acids. V lost 1 base to trimming and J lost 9 bases, with 4 bases between them. The CDR3 nucleotides read TGTGCCAGCAGCTTAGTGGGTGAGCAGTTCTTC. This encodes CASSLVGEQFF.

The chain employs TRBV2 and TRBJ2-5; D gene ambiguous. Germline CDR1 and CDR2: SNHLY and FYNNEI. V was shortened by 5 bases and J by 5 bases, with 9 bases between the two germline ends. The CDR3 length is 12 residues. Written as DNA, the CDR3 is TGTGCCAGCAGTCCGCTGGCCGAGACCCAGTACTTC. Protein product: CASSPLAETQYF.

This rearrangement joins TRBV6-5 to TRBJ2-4; D gene ambiguous. Deletions cut 6 bases from V and 6 bases from J, with 12 bases between. The CDR3 is 13 amino acids. CDR1 is MNHEY and CDR2 is SVGAGI in the germline V gene. This CDR3 reads CASRATVGNIQYF. The CDR3 region has the DNA TGTGCCAGCAGGGCGACCGTAGGAAACATTCAGTACTTC.

The CDR3 loop is CASSEVGSYGYTF. The CDR3, as DNA: TGTGCCAGCAGTGAAGTGGGGAGCTATGGCTACACCTTC. The rearrangement joins TRBV2 to TRBJ1-2; D uncertain. The CDR3 runs to 13 residues. V was clipped by 1 base and J by 4 bases, with 7 bases between them. Germline loops: CDR1 SNHLY, CDR2 FYNNEI.

The rearrangement uses TRBV4-2 and TRBJ2-1; D might be TRBD1 (5 bases). V dropped 1 base and J dropped 0 bases, with 13 bases sitting between them. Germline V CDR1 and CDR2: LGHNA, YNFKEQ. This CDR3 is 17 amino acids long. DNA of the CDR3: TGTGCCAGCAGCCAAGCTGGGGCTACAAGCTCCTACAATGAGCAGTTCTTC. Amino acid sequence: CASSQAGATSSYNEQFF.

CDR3 sequence reads: CAISELRQQYF. CDR3 nucleotides: TGTGCCATCAGTGAGCTCAGGCAGCAGTACTTC. The genes are TRBV10-3 and TRBJ2-7; unclear D gene. V lost 2 bases and J lost 8, with 7 bases in between. The CDR3 consists of 11 residues. The germline V gene has CDR1 ENHRY and CDR2 SYGVKD.

The CDR3 bases are TGTGCCAGCAGTTTCCGCAGGGGGCTTGAGACCCAGTACTTC. Amino acids: CASSFRRGLETQYF. The rearrangement links TRBV27 to TRBJ2-5; 8 bases fit TRBD1. Germline loops: CDR1 MNHEY, CDR2 SMNVEV (reference sequence). This CDR3 has 14 amino acids. The V and J ends lost 3 bases and 5 bases, in that order; junction bases with no gene match: 5.

In DNA form, the CDR3 reads TGTGCCAGCAGCGCGGGCCGGGGTTATCAAGACGAGCAGTACTTC. Its protein is CASSAGRGYQDEQYF. The rearrangement joins TRBV7-6 to TRBJ2-7; the D gene is possibly TRBD2 (5 bases). V gave up 5 bases and J gave up 5 bases, with 19 bases separating them. The germline V gene encodes CDR1 SGHVS and CDR2 FNYEAQ. The CDR3 runs 15 residues.

The V call is TRBV5-1, the J call TRBJ1-1, with no clear D. Germline V gene lookup returns CDR1 SGHRS and CDR2 YFSETQ. CDR3 length: 15 residues. Between the trimmed V and J ends, which lost 0 bases and 4 bases, there was a span of 13 bases. CDR3 in amino acids: CASSLEGIEGTEAFF. In DNA form, the CDR3 reads TGCGCCAGCAGCTTGGAAGGCATAGAGGGCACTGAAGCTTTCTTT.

This chain uses TRBV25-1 with TRBJ1-5, with TRBD1 as a possible D gene (6 bases). Deletions cut 3 bases from V and 4 bases from J, with 13 bases between. The CDR3 has 15 residues. Germline V gene lookup returns CDR1 MGHDK and CDR2 SYGVNS. The CDR3 DNA follows: TGTGCCAGCAGTGAGAGCGGGACAAATAATCAGCCCCAGCATTTT. It codes for CASSESGTNNQPQHF.